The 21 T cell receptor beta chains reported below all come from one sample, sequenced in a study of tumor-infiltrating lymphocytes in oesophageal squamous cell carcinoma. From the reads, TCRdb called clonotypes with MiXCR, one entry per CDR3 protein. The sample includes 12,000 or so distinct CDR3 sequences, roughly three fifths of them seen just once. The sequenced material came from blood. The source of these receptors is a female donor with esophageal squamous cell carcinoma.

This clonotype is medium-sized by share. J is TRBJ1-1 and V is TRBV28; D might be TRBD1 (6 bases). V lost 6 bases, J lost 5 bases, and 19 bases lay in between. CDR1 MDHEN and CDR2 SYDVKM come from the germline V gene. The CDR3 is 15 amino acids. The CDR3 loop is CASRLNRARGTEAFF. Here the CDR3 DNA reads TGTGCCAGCAGACTGAACAGGGCTAGGGGGACTGAAGCTTTCTTT.

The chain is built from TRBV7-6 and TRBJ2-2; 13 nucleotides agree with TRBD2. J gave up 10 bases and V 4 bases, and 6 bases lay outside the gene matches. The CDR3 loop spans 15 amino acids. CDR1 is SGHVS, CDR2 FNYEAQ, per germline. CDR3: CASSSGTSGKVELFF. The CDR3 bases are TGTGCCAGCAGCTCCGGGACTAGCGGGAAGGTGGAGCTGTTTTTT. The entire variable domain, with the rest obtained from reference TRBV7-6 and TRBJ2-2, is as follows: GAGVSQSPRYKVTKRGQDVALRCDPISGHVSLYWYRQALGQGPEFLTYFNYEAQQDKSGLPNDRFSAERPEGSISTLTIQRTEQRDSAMYRCASSSGTSGKVELFFGEGSRLTVL.

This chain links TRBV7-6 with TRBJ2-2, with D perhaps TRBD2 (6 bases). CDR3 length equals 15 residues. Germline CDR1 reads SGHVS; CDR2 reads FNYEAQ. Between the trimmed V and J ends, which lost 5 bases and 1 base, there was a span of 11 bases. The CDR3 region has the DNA TGTGCCAGCAGCCGGGGAGCGGGGAACACCGGGGAGCTGTTTTTT. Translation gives CASSRGAGNTGELFF.

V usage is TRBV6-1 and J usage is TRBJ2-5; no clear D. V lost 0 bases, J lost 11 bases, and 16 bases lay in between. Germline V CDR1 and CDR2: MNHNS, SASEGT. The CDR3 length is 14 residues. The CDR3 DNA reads TGTGCCAGCAGTGAAGCGGTCTCATACAATGAGCAGTACTTC. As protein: CASSEAVSYNEQYF.

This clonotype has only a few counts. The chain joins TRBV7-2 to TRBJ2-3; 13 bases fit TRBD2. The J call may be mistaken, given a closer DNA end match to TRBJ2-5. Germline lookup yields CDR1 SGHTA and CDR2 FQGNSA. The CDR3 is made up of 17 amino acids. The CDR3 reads CASSQGLAGTVGKTQYF. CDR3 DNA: TGTGCCAGCAGCCAGGGACTAGCGGGAACAGTCGGGAAGACCCAGTACTTC.

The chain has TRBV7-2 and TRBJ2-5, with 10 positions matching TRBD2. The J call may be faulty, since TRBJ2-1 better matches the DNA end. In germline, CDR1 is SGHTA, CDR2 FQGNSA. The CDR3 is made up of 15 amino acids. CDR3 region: CASSYKREGRYEQFF. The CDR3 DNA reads TGTGCCAGCAGCTACAAGCGGGAGGGCCGTTATGAGCAGTTCTTC.

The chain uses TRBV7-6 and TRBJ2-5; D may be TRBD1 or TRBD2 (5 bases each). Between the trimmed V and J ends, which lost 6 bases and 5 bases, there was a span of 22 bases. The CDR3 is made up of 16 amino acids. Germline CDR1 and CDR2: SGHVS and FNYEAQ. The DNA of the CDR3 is TGTGCCAGCAGGAAGAGGGGCTCCGACGTTGGGGAGACCCAGTACTTC. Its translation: CASRKRGSDVGETQYF.

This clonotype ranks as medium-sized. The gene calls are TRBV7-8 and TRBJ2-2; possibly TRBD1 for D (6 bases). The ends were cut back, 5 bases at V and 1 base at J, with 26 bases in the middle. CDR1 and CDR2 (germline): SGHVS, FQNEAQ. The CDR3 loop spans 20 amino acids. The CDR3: CASSIGDMTGWYWNTGELFF. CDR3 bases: TGTGCCAGCAGCATCGGAGATATGACAGGCTGGTATTGGAACACCGGGGAGCTGTTTTTT. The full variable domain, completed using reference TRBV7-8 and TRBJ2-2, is GAGVSQSPRYKVAKRGQDVALRCDPISGHVSLFWYQQALGQGPEFLTYFQNEAQLDKSGLPSDRFFAERPEGSVSTLKIQRTQQEDSAVYLCASSIGDMTGWYWNTGELFFGEGSRLTVL.

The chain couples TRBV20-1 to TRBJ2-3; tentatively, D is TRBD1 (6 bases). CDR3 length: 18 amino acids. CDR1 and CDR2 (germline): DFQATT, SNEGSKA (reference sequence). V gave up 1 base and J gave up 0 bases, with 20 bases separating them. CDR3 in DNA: TGCAGTGCTAGAGTTTTACCCATAACAGGGTCCAGCACAGATACGCAGTATTTT. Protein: CSARVLPITGSSTDTQYF.

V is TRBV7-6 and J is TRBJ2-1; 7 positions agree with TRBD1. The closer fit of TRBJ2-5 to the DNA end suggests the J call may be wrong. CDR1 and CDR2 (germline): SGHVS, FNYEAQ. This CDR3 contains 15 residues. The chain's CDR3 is CASSTGTVGFETQYF. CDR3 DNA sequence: TGTGCCAGCAGTACCGGGACAGTGGGTTTTGAGACCCAGTACTTC.

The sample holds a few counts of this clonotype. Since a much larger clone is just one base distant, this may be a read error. DNA of the CDR3: TGTGCCAGCAGCGTGGGACTAGCGGGAGGGTGGAATGAGCAGTACTTC. Encoded protein: CASSVGLAGGWNEQYF. The chain uses TRBV2 and TRBJ2-5; TRBD2 aligns across 16 bases. Germline trimming cut 6 bases from V and 11 bases from J; bases unmatched to any gene: 12. The CDR3 length is 16 residues. Germline lookup yields CDR1 SNHLY and CDR2 FYNNEI. Full variable domain (rest looked up from reference TRBV2 and TRBJ2-5): EPEVTQTPSHQVTQMGQEVILRCVPISNHLYFYWYRQILGQKVEFLVSFYNNEISEKSEIFDDQFSVERPDGSNFTLKIRSTKLEDSAMYFCASSVGLAGGWNEQYFGPGTRLLVL.

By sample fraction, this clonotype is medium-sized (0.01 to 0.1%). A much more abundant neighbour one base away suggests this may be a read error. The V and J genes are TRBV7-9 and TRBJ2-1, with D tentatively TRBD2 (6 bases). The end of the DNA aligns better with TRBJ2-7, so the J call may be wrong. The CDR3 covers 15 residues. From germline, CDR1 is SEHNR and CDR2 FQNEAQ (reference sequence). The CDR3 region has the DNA TGTGCCAGCAGCCCTAGGGACTCCTCCTACAATGAGCAGTACTTC. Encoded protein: CASSPRDSSYNEQYF.

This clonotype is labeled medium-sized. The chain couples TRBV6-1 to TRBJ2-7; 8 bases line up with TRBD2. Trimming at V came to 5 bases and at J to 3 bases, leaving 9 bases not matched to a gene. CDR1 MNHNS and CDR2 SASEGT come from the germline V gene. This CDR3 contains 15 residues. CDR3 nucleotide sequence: TGTGCCAGCAGTATTGTCAGCGGGAGTAGCTACGAGCAGTACTTC. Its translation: CASSIVSGSSYEQYF.

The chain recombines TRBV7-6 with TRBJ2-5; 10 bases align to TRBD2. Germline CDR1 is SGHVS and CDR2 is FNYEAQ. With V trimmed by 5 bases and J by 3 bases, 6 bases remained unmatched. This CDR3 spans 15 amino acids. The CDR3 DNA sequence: TGTGCCAGCAGCCTACGGACTAGCGGTGAAGAGACCCAGTACTTC. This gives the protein CASSLRTSGEETQYF. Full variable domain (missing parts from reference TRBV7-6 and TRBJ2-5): GAGVSQSPRYKVTKRGQDVALRCDPISGHVSLYWYRQALGQGPEFLTYFNYEAQQDKSGLPNDRFSAERPEGSISTLTIQRTEQRDSAMYRCASSLRTSGEETQYFGPGTRLLVL.

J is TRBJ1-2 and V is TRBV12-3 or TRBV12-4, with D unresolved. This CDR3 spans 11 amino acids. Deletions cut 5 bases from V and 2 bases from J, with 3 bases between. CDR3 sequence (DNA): TGTGCCAGCAGTAAGAACTATGGCTACACCTTC. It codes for CASSKNYGYTF.

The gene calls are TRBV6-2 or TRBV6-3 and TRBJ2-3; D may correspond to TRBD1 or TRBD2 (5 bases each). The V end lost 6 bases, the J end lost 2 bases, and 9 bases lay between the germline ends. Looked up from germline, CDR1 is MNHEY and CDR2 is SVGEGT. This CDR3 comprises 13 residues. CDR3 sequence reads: CASRRDPTDTQYF. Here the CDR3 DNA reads TGTGCCAGCAGGAGGGACCCCACAGATACGCAGTATTTT.

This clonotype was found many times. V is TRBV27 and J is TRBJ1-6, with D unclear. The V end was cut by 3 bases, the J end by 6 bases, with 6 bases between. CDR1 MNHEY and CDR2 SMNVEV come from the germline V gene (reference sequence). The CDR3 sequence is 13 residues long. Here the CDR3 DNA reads TGTGCCAGCAGTTTGCGGTTTAATTCACCCCTCCACTTT. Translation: CASSLRFNSPLHF.

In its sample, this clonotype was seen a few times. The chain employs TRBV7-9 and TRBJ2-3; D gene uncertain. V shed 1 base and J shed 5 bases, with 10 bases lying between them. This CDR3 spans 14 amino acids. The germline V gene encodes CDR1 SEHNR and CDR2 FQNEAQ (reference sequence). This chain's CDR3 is CASSLGSGEDTQYF. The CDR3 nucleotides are TGTGCCAGCAGCTTAGGTAGTGGGGAAGATACGCAGTATTTT.

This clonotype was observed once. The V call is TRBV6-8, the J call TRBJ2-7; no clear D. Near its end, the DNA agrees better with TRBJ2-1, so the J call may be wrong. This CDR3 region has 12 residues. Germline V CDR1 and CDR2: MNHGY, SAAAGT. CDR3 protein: CASRTTLGEQFF. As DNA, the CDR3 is TGTGCCAGCAGAACTACCCTCGGTGAGCAGTTCTTC.

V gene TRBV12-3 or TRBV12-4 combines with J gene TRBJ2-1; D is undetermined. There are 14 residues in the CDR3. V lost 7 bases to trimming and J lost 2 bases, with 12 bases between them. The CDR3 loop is CASTTDRTYNEQFF. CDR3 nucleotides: TGTGCCAGCACCACCGATAGAACCTACAATGAGCAGTTCTTC.

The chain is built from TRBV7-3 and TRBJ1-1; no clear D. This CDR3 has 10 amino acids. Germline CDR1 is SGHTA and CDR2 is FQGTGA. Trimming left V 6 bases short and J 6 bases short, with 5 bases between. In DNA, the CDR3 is TGTGCCAGCAGTTTGTCTGAAGCTTTCTTT. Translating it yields CASSLSEAFF.